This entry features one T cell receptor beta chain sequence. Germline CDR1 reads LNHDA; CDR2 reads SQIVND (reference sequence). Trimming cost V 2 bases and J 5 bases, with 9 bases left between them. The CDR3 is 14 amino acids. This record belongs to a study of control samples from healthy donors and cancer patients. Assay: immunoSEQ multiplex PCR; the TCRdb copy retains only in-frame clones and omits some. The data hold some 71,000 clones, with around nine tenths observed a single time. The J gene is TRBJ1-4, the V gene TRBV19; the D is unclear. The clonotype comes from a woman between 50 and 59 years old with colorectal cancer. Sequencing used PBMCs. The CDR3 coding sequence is TGTGCCAGTAGTATACAGGACGACAATGAAAAACTGTTTTTT. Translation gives CASSIQDDNEKLFF.